Shown below are 22 T cell receptor beta chains from a single sample sequenced in a study of T cell responses to AZD1222 COVID-19 vaccine. Sequenced by immunoSEQ multiplex PCR; TCRdb stores in-frame clones only, minus some. Of under 45,000 clones in the sample, approximately 88% were seen once. Sequenced here: peripheral blood, sampled 28 days after the second dose of the MenACWY control vaccine. The receptors here all came from an adult who received the MenACWY meningococcal vaccine as a control.

This sequence joins TRBV5-1 and TRBJ2-1; D is perhaps TRBD2 (6 bases). The CDR3 runs to 15 residues. Germline V gene data show CDR1 as SGHRS and CDR2 as YFSETQ. Trimming shortened V by 2 bases and J by 5 bases, and 14 bases separated the two germline ends. The CDR3 DNA reads TGCGCCAGCAGCTTCTCGGCGGGAACCCACAATGAGCAGTTCTTC. Encoded protein: CASSFSAGTHNEQFF.

The DNA for the CDR3 is TGTGCCAGCAGTTACTCGACAGTGTCGGAGACCCAGTACTTC. It specifies CASSYSTVSETQYF. The chain employs TRBV6-5 and TRBJ2-5; maybe TRBD1 (5 bases). V was trimmed by 0 bases and J by 5 bases, leaving 10 bases between them. The CDR3 runs 14 residues. Looked up from germline, CDR1 is MNHEY and CDR2 is SVGAGI.

This chain connects TRBV7-9 to TRBJ1-1; TRBD1 matches at 7 bases. V shed 6 bases, J shed 5 bases, and the junction held 9 bases outside the gene matches. The CDR3 runs to 14 residues. CDR1 SEHNR and CDR2 FQNEAQ come from the germline V gene (reference sequence). The CDR3 reads CASSQSTGRTEAFF. The CDR3 DNA sequence: TGTGCCAGCAGTCAGTCGACAGGGCGGACTGAAGCTTTCTTT. The full variable domain, its missing parts supplied by reference TRBV7-9 and TRBJ1-1, is DTGVSQNPRHKITKRGQNVTFRCDPISEHNRLYWYRQTLGQGPEFLTYFQNEAQLEKSRLLSDRFSAERPKGSFSTLEIQRTEQGDSAMYLCASSQSTGRTEAFFGQGTRLTVV.

This clone has just a few counts. The chain combines TRBV7-2 with TRBJ2-1; D unclear. Trimming stripped 3 bases from V and 9 bases from J, with 6 bases between. The CDR3 is 11 amino acids. Germline V gene data show CDR1 as SGHTA and CDR2 as FQGNSA. In DNA form, the CDR3 reads TGTGCCAGCAGCTTGCAGTTTGAGCAGTTCTTC. This translates into CASSLQFEQFF.

The gene calls are TRBV18 and TRBJ2-7; 13 bases line up with TRBD2. Germline V gene data show CDR1 as KGHSH and CDR2 as LQKENI. The CDR3 sequence is 20 residues long. V shed 1 base, J shed 5 bases, and the junction held 17 bases outside the gene matches. For the CDR3, the DNA is TGTGCCAGCTCACCACTCGGACATTTAGGGACTAGCGGGACTCGGGACGAGCAGTACTTC. Translating it yields CASSPLGHLGTSGTRDEQYF.

The count of this clone is one. The V and J genes are TRBV7-8 and TRBJ2-5, with 10 bases fitting TRBD2. CDR3 length equals 16 residues. Trimming cost V 7 bases and J 4 bases; bases outside gene matches: 12. The germline gives CDR1 SGHVS, CDR2 FQNEAQ. In DNA form, the CDR3 reads TGTGCCAGCATATTCCTAGCGGGAGAAGCCTTAGAGACCCAGTACTTC. This gives the protein CASIFLAGEALETQYF.

The chain couples TRBV5-8 to TRBJ2-2; 9 bases fit TRBD2. V lost 2 bases, J lost 6 bases, and 5 bases stayed unmatched. Germline-derived CDR1 and CDR2 are SGHTS and YDEGEE. The CDR3 is made up of 15 amino acids. CDR3 sequence reads: CASSFIAGAAGELFF. As DNA, the CDR3 is TGTGCCAGCAGCTTCATAGCGGGAGCGGCCGGGGAGCTGTTTTTT.

This clone was counted a few times. This chain uses TRBV12-3 or TRBV12-4 with TRBJ1-1, with 7 bases matching TRBD1. V shed 4 bases, J shed 5 bases, and the junction held 4 bases outside the gene matches. The CDR3 totals 13 residues. CDR3 sequence reads: CASSWDSGTEAFF. The CDR3 nucleotides read TGTGCCAGCAGTTGGGACAGTGGGACTGAAGCTTTCTTT.

The rearrangement joins TRBV15 to TRBJ2-5; D could derive from TRBD1 or TRBD2 (5 bases each). In germline, CDR1 is LNHNV, CDR2 YYDKDF (reference sequence). V was cut by 1 base and J by 3 bases, with 6 bases left in between. The CDR3 is 13 amino acids. The CDR3 reads CATSRGGEETQYF. The DNA for the CDR3 is TGTGCCACCAGCAGAGGAGGGGAAGAGACCCAGTACTTC.

The chain links TRBV7-6 to TRBJ2-3, with TRBD2 matching 12 bases. The germline gives CDR1 SGHVS, CDR2 FNYEAQ. J lost 4 bases, V lost 4 bases, and 9 bases had no gene match. This CDR3 comprises 17 residues. The CDR3 reads CASSSVTSGSVADTQYF. The CDR3, as DNA: TGTGCCAGCAGCTCTGTGACTAGCGGGAGCGTCGCAGATACGCAGTATTTT.

The chain couples TRBV5-1 to TRBJ1-2; D possibly corresponds to TRBD1 (5 bases). Trimming left V 0 bases short and J 2 bases short, with 8 bases between. Germline lookup yields CDR1 SGHRS and CDR2 YFSETQ. The CDR3 extends over 14 amino acids. The CDR3 bases are TGCGCCAGCAGCTTGGGGGGCAGAAACTATGGCTACACCTTC. This translates into CASSLGGRNYGYTF.

The rearrangement joins TRBV4-2 to TRBJ1-4; TRBD1 might be the D (5 bases). With 0 bases removed from V and 7 bases from J, the gap between germline ends came to 18 bases. This CDR3 has 17 amino acids. The V gene's germline CDR1 is LGHNA and CDR2 YNFKEQ. The CDR3: CASSQDLGPGRGEKLFF. For the CDR3, the DNA is TGTGCCAGCAGCCAAGATCTCGGGCCAGGGCGGGGTGAAAAACTGTTTTTT.

V gene TRBV6-1 combines with J gene TRBJ2-1; the D is unclear. The CDR3 totals 17 residues. CDR1 and CDR2 (germline): MNHNS, SASEGT. Trimming left V 2 bases short and J 0 bases short, with 14 bases between. CDR3 sequence: CASSEWAPGPSYNEQFF. The CDR3 coding sequence is TGTGCCAGCAGTGAATGGGCTCCGGGTCCCTCCTACAATGAGCAGTTCTTC.

J is TRBJ1-2 and V is TRBV27; 9 bases match TRBD1. Germline CDR1 is MNHEY and CDR2 is SMNVEV (reference sequence). The CDR3 length is 15 residues. The J segment lost 8 bases and the V segment lost 4 bases, leaving 11 bases of the junction unmatched. In nucleotides, the CDR3 is TGTGCCAGCAGTTCCCTACAGGGGGCGGGTGGAGGCTACACCTTC. Amino acid sequence: CASSSLQGAGGGYTF.

V gene TRBV27 combines with J gene TRBJ2-1; 9 bases match TRBD2. The CDR3 covers 15 residues. Per germline, CDR1 MNHEY and CDR2 SMNVEV (reference sequence). J lost 5 bases, V lost 6 bases, and 8 bases had no gene match. CDR3 region: CASRKPGLAHNEQFF. CDR3 sequence (DNA): TGTGCCAGCAGAAAACCGGGACTAGCTCACAATGAGCAGTTCTTC.

V and J are TRBV19 and TRBJ1-5, with D maybe TRBD1 (6 bases). The CDR3 is 15 amino acids. V gave up 8 bases and J gave up 1 base, with 15 bases separating them. CDR1 LNHDA and CDR2 SQIVND come from the germline V gene (reference sequence). This CDR3 is CASRSPRGSNQPQHF. DNA for the CDR3: TGTGCCAGTCGCTCCCCCAGGGGAAGCAATCAGCCCCAGCATTTT.

The chain has TRBV28 and TRBJ2-1, with 7 bases aligning to TRBD1. V shed 6 bases and J 2 bases; nucleotides not matched to a gene: 4. CDR3 length equals 14 residues. Germline values: CDR1 MDHEN, CDR2 SYDVKM. The CDR3 DNA is TGTGCCAGCAGAACAGACAGGGCCTACAATGAGCAGTTCTTC. It codes for CASRTDRAYNEQFF.

The chain joins TRBV24-1 to TRBJ1-2; 8 bases align to TRBD1. CDR1 is KGHDR, CDR2 SFDVKD, per germline. V lost 3 bases to trimming and J lost 4 bases; unmatched junction nucleotides: 18. CDR3 length: 19 amino acids. The CDR3 loop is CATSDPSATGEAAAYGYTF. The DNA of the CDR3 is TGTGCCACCAGTGATCCATCAGCGACAGGGGAGGCGGCGGCCTATGGCTACACCTTC.

This chain links TRBV4-1 with TRBJ2-7; 10 bases align to TRBD1. The CDR3 is 15 residues long. The J segment lost 5 bases and the V segment lost 5 bases, leaving 9 bases of the junction unmatched. Per germline, CDR1 MGHRA and CDR2 YSYEKL. CDR3 nucleotide sequence: TGCGCCAGCAGCTTGAGGGACAGGGGCCCCCACGAGCAGTACTTC. This gives the protein CASSLRDRGPHEQYF.

The chain couples TRBV6-6 to TRBJ1-1; D not certain. The V end was cut by 8 bases, the J end by 1 base, with 5 bases between. The CDR3 consists of 11 residues. The V gene's germline CDR1 is MNHNY and CDR2 SVGAGI (reference sequence). The CDR3 DNA reads TGTGCCAGCCGGGGGAACACTGAAGCTTTCTTT. This codes for CASRGNTEAFF.

The genes are TRBV12-3 or TRBV12-4 and TRBJ1-3; no reliable D call. Trimming took 4 bases from V and 3 from J, leaving 7 bases between them. The CDR3 has 13 residues. CDR3 nucleotides: TGTGCCAGCAGTTCCGATCGTGGAAACACCATATATTTT. Translating it yields CASSSDRGNTIYF.

The rearrangement links TRBV6-1 to TRBJ1-5; D is possibly TRBD1 (6 bases). CDR1 is MNHNS, CDR2 SASEGT, per germline. The CDR3 is made up of 15 amino acids. Trimming pared 3 bases from V and 1 base from J, leaving 10 bases between. For the CDR3, the DNA is TGTGCCAGCAGTGAGTCAGGGGCGAGCAATCAGCCCCAGCATTTT. This gives the protein CASSESGASNQPQHF.